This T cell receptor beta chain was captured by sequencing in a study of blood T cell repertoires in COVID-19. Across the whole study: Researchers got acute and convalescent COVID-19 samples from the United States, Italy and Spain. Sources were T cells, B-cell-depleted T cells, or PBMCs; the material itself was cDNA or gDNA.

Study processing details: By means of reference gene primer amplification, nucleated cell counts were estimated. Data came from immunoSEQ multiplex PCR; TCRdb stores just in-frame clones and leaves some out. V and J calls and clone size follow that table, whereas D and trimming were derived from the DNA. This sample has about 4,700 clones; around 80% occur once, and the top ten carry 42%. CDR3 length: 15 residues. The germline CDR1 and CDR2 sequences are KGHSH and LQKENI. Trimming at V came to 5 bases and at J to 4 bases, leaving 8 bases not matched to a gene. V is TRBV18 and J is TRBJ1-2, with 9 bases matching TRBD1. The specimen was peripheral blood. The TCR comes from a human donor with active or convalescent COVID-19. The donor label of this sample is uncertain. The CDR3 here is CASSAQGQGGYGYTF. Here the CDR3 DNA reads TGTGCCAGCTCAGCCCAGGGACAGGGAGGCTATGGCTACACCTTC.